Listed here are 5 T cell receptor beta chains from one sample, sequenced in a study of blood T cells in healthy people across ages. Then a second PCR, running about 6 to 12 cycles, was carried out with a sample-barcoded 5' primer and a J-beta primer mix. TCRdb redid the calling of the 5' RACE reads with MiXCR, one entry per CDR3 protein. Among 550,000 to 750,000 distinct CDR3 sequences listed, roughly 20% were seen once. What was sequenced was blood. These receptors all stem from a man aged 65 to 79 in good health.

The V call is TRBV20-1, the J call TRBJ2-1; 9 bases map to TRBD2. V dropped 6 bases and J dropped 0; count of bases not matched to a gene: 12. CDR3 length equals 17 residues. CDR1 and CDR2 (germline): DFQATT, SNEGSKA (reference sequence). The CDR3 DNA reads as TGCAGTGCCCCCGGGGGCATTAGCGGGAGCTCCTACAATGAGCAGTTCTTC. This sequence encodes CSAPGGISGSSYNEQFF.

This clonotype was found a few times. The chain links TRBV2 to TRBJ2-1, with 9 bases lining up with TRBD2. Germline values: CDR1 SNHLY, CDR2 FYNNEI. Trimming removed 5 bases from V and 6 bases from J; junction bases left unmatched: 17. The CDR3 spans 18 residues. CDR3 bases: TGTGCCAGCAGTTTTCGGCGAGTTGGTCTAGCGGGGTCCAATGAGCAGTTCTTC. Translated: CASSFRRVGLAGSNEQFF.

Many counts were recorded for this clonotype. The chain carries TRBV11-1 and TRBJ2-1; perhaps TRBD2 as D (5 bases). CDR3 length equals 13 residues. Germline V gene data show CDR1 as SGHAT and CDR2 as FQDESV (reference sequence). The V end lost 8 bases, the J end lost 1 base, and 9 bases lay between the germline ends. The CDR3 sequence: CASGLSSYNEQFF. In DNA form, the CDR3 reads TGTGCCAGCGGACTGAGTTCCTACAATGAGCAGTTCTTC.

V gene TRBV7-9 combines with J gene TRBJ1-2, with D maybe TRBD1 (5 bases). The CDR3 is 16 residues long. Germline V gives CDR1 SEHNR, CDR2 FQNEAQ (reference sequence). Trimming took off 3 bases at V and 5 bases at J, with 19 bases between the two ends. CDR3 sequence: CASSFVQDLMVYGYTF. The CDR3 bases are TGTGCCAGCAGCTTCGTACAGGACCTGATGGTTTATGGCTACACCTTC.

In its sample, this clonotype was seen a few times. For the CDR3, the DNA is TGTGCCAGCAGCCAATCCCTCTCCTACGAGCAGTACTTC. Translation gives CASSQSLSYEQYF. The chain employs TRBV3-1 and TRBJ2-7; D is undetermined. The ends were cut back, 2 bases at V and 0 bases at J, with 5 bases in the middle. The CDR3 sequence is 13 residues long. Germline CDR1 LGHDT, CDR2 YNNKEL (reference sequence).